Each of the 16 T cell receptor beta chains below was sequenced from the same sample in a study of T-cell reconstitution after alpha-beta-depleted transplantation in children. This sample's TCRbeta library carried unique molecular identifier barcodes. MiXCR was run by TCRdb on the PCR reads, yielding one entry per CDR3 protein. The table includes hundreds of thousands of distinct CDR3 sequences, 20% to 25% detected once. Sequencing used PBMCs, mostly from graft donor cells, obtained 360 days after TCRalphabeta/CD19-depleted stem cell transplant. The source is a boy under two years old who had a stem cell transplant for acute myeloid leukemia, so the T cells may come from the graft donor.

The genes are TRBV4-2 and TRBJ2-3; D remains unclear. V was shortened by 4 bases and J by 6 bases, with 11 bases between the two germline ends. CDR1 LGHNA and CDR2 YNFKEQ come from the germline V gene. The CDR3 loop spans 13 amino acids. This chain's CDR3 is CASSLGVYDTQYF. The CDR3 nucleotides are TGTGCCAGCAGCCTTGGGGTATATGATACGCAGTATTTT.

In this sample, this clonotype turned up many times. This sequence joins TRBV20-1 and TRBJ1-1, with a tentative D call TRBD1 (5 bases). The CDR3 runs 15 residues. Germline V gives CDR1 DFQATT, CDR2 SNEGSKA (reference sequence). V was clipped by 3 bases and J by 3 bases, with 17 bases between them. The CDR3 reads CSASIGGGWDTEAFF. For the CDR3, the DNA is TGCAGTGCTAGTATCGGGGGAGGTTGGGACACTGAAGCTTTCTTT.

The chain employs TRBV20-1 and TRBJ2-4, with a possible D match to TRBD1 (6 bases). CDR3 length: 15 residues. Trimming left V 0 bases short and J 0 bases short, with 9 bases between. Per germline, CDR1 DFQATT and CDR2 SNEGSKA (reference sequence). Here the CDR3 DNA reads TGCAGTGCTAGAGAAGGCAGGGGAGCCAAAAACATTCAGTACTTC. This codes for CSAREGRGAKNIQYF.

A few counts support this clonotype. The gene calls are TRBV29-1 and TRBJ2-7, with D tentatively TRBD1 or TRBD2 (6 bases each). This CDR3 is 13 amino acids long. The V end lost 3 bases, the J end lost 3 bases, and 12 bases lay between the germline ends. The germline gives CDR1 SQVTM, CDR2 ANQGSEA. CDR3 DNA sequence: TGCAGCGTTGATTCAGGGGAGGACTACGAGCAGTACTTC. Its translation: CSVDSGEDYEQYF.

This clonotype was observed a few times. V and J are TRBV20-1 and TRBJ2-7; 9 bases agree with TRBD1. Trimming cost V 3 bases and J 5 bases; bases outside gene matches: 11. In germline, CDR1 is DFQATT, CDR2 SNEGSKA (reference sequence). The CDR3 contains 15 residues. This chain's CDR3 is CSASPGTGFVNEQYF. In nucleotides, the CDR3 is TGCAGTGCTAGTCCCGGGACAGGGTTTGTCAACGAGCAGTACTTC.

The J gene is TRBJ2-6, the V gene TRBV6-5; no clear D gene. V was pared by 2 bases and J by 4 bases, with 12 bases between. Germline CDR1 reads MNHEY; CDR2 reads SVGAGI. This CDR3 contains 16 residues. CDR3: CASSYRLMSGANVLTF. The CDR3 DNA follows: TGTGCCAGCAGTTACCGATTGATGTCCGGGGCCAACGTCCTGACTTTC.

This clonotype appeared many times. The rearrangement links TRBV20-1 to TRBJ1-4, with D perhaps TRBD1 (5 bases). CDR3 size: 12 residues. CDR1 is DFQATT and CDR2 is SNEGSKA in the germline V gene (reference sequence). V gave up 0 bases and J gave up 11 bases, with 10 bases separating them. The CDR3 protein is CSAREGGPKLFF. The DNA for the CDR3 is TGCAGTGCTAGAGAGGGGGGTCCCAAACTGTTTTTT.

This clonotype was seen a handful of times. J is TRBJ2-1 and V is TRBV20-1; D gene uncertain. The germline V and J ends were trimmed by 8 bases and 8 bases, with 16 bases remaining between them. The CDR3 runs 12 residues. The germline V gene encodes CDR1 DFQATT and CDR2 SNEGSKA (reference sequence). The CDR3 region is CSSHPGWDEQFF. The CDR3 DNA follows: TGCAGTTCACACCCTGGGTGGGATGAGCAGTTCTTC.

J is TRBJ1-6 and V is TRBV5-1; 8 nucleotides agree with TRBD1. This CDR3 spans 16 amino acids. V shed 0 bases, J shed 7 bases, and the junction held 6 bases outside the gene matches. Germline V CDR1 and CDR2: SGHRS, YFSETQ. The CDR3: CASSLDRGSGNSPLHF. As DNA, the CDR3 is TGCGCCAGCAGCTTGGACAGGGGGTCGGGGAATTCACCCCTCCACTTT.

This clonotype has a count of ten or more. CDR3 DNA: TGTGCCAGCAGTGAAGCGCGTGTTAGACGTTCTAACTATGGCTACACCTTC. Protein product: CASSEARVRRSNYGYTF. The chain joins TRBV25-1 to TRBJ1-2; D is undetermined. The CDR3 spans 17 residues. V dropped 2 bases and J dropped 0 bases, with 16 bases sitting between them. Germline CDR1 reads MGHDK; CDR2 reads SYGVNS.

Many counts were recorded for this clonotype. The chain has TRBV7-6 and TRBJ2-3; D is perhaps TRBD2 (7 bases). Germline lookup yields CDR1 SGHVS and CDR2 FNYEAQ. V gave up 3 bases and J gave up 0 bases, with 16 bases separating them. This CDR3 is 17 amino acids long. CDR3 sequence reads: CASSFGGPTSSTDTQYF. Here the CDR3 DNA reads TGTGCCAGCAGCTTCGGGGGGCCCACCTCTAGCACAGATACGCAGTATTTT.

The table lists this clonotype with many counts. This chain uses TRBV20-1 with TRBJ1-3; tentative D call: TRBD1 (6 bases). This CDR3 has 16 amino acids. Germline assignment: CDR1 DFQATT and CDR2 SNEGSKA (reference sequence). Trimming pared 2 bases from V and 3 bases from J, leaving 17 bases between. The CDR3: CSARPPTGRYGNTIYF. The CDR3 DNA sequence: TGCAGTGCTAGACCCCCCACAGGGCGGTATGGAAACACCATATATTTT.

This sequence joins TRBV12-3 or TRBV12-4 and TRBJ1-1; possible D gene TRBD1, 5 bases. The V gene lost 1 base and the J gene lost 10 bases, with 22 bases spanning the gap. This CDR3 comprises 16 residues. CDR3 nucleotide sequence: TGTGCCAGCAGTTTAGGGGGTTGGCAGGGTGCCCTCGGAGCTTTCTTT. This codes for CASSLGGWQGALGAFF.

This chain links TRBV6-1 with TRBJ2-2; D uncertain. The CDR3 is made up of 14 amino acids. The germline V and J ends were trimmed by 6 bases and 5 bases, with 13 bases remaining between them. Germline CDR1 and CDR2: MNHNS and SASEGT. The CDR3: CASRGRKLTGELFF. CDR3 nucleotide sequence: TGTGCCAGCAGAGGCAGAAAGCTAACCGGGGAGCTGTTTTTT.

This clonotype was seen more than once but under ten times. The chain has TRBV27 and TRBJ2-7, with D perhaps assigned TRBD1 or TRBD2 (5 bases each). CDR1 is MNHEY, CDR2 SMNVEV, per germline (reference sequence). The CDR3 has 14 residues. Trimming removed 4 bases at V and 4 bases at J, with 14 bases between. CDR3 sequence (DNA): TGTGCCAGCAGTTCCGGGACGAACTTATACGAGCAGTACTTC. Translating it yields CASSSGTNLYEQYF.

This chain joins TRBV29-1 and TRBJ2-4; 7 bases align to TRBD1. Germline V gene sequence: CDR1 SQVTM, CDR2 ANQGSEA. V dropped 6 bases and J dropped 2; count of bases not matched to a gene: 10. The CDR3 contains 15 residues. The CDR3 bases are TGCAGCGTCCTGACCCTGACAGGGACCAAAAACATTCAGTACTTC. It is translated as CSVLTLTGTKNIQYF.